This T cell receptor (beta chain) originates from a study of shared clonotypes between healthy human individuals. The study drew its donors from healthy HIV-negative adults without recent acute infections or vaccinations. Sequenced by immunoSEQ multiplex PCR; TCRdb stores in-frame clones only, minus some. Altogether fewer than 600,000 clones are present, 79% being singletons, with the ten largest covering 10% to 15%. Germline assignment: CDR1 SGHRS and CDR2 YFSETQ. The CDR3 totals 15 residues. Trimming removed 4 bases from V and 3 bases from J, with 11 bases in between. The chain is built from TRBV5-1 and TRBJ2-6; weak D call: TRBD2 (6 bases). The TCR was taken from a woman in her 40s in good health. Some clones in this sample may be carry-over from other donors' samples. The sample consisted of PBMCs. CDR3 loop: CASSPGVGGANVLTF. The CDR3 DNA reads as TGCGCCAGCAGCCCGGGGGTAGGTGGGGCCAACGTCCTGACTTTC.